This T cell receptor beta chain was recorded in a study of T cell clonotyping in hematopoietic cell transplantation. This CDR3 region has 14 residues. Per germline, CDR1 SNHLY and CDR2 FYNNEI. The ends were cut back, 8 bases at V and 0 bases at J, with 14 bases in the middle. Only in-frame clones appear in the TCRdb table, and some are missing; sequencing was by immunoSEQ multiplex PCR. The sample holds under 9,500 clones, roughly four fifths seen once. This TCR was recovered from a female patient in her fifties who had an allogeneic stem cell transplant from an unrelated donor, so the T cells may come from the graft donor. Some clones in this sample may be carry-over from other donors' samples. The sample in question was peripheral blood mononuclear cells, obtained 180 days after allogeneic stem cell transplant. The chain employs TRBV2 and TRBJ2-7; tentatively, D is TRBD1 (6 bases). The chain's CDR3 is CASAGTYHSYEQYF. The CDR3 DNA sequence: TGTGCCAGCGCTGGGACATATCACTCCTACGAGCAGTACTTC.